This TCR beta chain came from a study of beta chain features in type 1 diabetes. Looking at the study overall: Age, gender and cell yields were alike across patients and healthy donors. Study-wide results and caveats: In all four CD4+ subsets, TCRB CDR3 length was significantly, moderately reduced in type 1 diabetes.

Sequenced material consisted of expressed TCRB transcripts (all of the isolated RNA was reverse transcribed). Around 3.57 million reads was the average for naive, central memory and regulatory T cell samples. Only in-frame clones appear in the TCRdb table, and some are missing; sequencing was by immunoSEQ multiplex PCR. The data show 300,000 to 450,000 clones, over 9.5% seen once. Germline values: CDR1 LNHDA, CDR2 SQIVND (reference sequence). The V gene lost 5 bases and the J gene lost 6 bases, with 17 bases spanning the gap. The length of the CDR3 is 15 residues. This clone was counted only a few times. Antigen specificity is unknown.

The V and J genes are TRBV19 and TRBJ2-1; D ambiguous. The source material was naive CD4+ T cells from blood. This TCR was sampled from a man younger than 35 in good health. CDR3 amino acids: CASSHARKAANEQFF. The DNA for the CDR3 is TGTGCCAGTAGTCATGCACGAAAGGCGGCCAATGAGCAGTTCTTC. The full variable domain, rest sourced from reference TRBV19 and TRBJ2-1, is DGGITQSPKYLFRKEGQNVTLSCEQNLNHDAMYWYRQDPGQGLRLIYYSQIVNDFQKGDIAEGYSVSREKKESFPLTVTSAQKNPTAFYLCASSHARKAANEQFFGPGTRLTVL.